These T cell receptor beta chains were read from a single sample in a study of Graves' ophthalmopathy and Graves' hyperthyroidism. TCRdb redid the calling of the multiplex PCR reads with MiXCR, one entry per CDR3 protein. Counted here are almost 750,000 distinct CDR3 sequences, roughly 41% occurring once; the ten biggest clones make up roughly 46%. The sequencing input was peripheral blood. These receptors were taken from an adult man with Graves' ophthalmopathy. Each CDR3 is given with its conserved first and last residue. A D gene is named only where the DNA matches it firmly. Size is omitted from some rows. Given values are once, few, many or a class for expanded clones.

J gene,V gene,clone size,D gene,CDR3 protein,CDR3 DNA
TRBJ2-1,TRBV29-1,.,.,CSVGTGPYNEQFF,TGCAGCGTTGGAACCGGGCCCTACAATGAGCAGTTCTTC
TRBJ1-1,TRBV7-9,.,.,CASRRQRNTEAFF,TGTGCCAGCAGAAGACAGAGAAACACTGAAGCTTTCTTT
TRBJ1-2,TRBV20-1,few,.,CSVTTGGFNGYTF,TGCAGTGTAACGACAGGCGGTTTCAATGGCTACACCTTC
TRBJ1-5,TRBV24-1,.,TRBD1,CAARQGRGNQPQHF,TGTGCCGCCCGACAGGGAAGGGGGAATCAGCCCCAGCATTTT
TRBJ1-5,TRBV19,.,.,CASIPGGSRGNQHF,TGTGCCAGTATCCCCGGAGGGAGCCGTGGGAACCAGCATTTT
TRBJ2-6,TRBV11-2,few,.,CASHPRGSGVGANVLTF,TGTGCCAGTCACCCCCGAGGGTCGGGGGTAGGGGCCAACGTCCTGACTTTC
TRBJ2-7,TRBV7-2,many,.,CASSFTLNYEQYF,TGTGCCAGCAGTTTTACACTCAACTACGAGCAGTACTTC
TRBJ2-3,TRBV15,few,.,CATSRDRTVETDTQYF,TGTGCCACCAGCAGAGATCGAACGGTGGAGACAGATACGCAGTATTTT
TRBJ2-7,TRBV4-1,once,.,CASSQGSAVETYEQYF,TGCGCCAGCAGCCAAGGATCTGCTGTGGAGACCTACGAGCAGTACTTC
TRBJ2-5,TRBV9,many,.,CASSVGNSPETQYF,TGTGCCAGCAGCGTAGGTAACTCCCCAGAGACCCAGTACTTC
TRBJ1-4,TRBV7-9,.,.,CASSLLGGSEKLFF,TGTGCCAGCAGCTTATTGGGGGGTAGTGAAAAACTGTTTTTT
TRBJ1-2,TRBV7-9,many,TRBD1,CASSRRQGRGDGYTF,TGTGCCAGCAGCCGTAGACAGGGCCGGGGGGATGGCTACACCTTC
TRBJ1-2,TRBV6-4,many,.,CASTYYPWVYGYTF,TGTGCCAGCACCTACTACCCTTGGGTCTATGGCTACACCTTC
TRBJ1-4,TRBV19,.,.,CASSEPSGGTSNEKLFF,TGTGCCAGTAGCGAGCCTAGCGGGGGGACGTCAAATGAAAAACTGTTTTTT
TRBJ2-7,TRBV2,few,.,CASTHSGVYEQYF,TGTGCCAGCACCCACTCGGGGGTCTACGAGCAGTACTTC
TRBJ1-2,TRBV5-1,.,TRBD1,CASSLDPGQGSHYGYTF,TGCGCCAGCAGCTTGGATCCGGGACAGGGATCCCACTATGGCTACACCTTC
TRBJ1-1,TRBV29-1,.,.,CSVVRTGSEAFF,TGCAGCGTTGTTAGGACGGGTTCTGAAGCTTTCTTT
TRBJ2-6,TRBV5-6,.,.,CASSQEGAYNSGANVLTF,TGCGCCAGCAGCCAAGAAGGAGCGTATAACTCTGGGGCCAACGTCCTGACTTTC
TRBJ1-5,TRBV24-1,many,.,CASSSGGENNQPQHF,TGTGCCAGCAGTTCGGGGGGTGAGAACAATCAGCCCCAGCATTTT
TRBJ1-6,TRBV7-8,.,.,CASSLGSGAEVYF,TGTGCCAGCAGCTTAGGTTCAGGGGCTGAGGTTTATTTT
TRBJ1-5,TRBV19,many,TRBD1,CASSGTGMSQPQHF,TGTGCCAGTAGCGGGACAGGGATGAGCCAGCCCCAGCATTTT
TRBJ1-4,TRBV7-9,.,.,CASSQEGGVLEKLFF,TGCGCCAGCAGCCAAGAGGGGGGTGTCCTTGAAAAACTGTTTTTT
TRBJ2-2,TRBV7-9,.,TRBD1,CPSSLAGGDSNTGELFF,TGTCCCAGCAGCTTAGCTGGTGGGGACAGCAACACCGGGGAGCTGTTTTTT
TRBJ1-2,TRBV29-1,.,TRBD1,CSASGGQGVYGYTF,TGCAGCGCCAGCGGGGGACAGGGTGTCTATGGCTACACCTTC
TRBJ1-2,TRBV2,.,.,CAGSLSGRGRGYTF,TGTGCCGGCAGTTTATCCGGCAGGGGTCGTGGCTACACCTTC
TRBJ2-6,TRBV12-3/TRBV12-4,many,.,CASSLADSGANVLTF,TGTGCCAGCAGTTTAGCGGACTCTGGGGCCAACGTCCTGACTTTC
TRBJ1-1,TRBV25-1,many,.,CASSEGLWGYTEAFF,TGTGCCAGCAGTGAAGGACTCTGGGGATACACTGAAGCTTTCTTT
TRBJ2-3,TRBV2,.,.,CASSESGRDTQYF,TGTGCCAGCAGTGAGTCTGGGCGGGATACGCAGTATTTT
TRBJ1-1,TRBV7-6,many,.,CASSFKENTEAFF,TGTGCCAGCAGCTTCAAGGAGAACACTGAAGCTTTCTTT
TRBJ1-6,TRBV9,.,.,CASSQAADNSPLHF,TGTGCCAGCAGCCAAGCCGCGGATAATTCACCCCTCCACTTT
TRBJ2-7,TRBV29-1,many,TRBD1,CSVGQGVYEQYF,TGCAGCGTGGGACAGGGGGTTTACGAGCAGTACTTC
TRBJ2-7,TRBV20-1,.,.,CSVRSGQPYEQYF,TGCAGTGTTAGGAGTGGACAGCCGTACGAGCAGTACTTC
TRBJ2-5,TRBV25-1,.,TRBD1,CASSELGDRGPGETQYF,TGTGCCAGCAGTGAATTGGGAGACAGGGGACCTGGGGAGACCCAGTACTTC
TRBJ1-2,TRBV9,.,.,CASSPRSVANYGYTF,TGTGCCAGCAGCCCCCGTTCGGTCGCTAACTATGGCTACACCTTC
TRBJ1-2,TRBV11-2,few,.,CASTLIRGGYTF,TGTGCCAGCACCCTTATTAGAGGTGGCTACACCTTC
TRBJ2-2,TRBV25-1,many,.,CATLSGPTGELFF,TGTGCCACCTTGTCGGGGCCCACCGGGGAGCTGTTTTTT
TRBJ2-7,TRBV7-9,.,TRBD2,CASSPGQGGDEQYF,TGCGCCAGCAGCCCGGGGCAGGGAGGGGACGAGCAGTACTTC
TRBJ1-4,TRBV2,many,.,CASRPAGSNEKLFF,TGTGCCAGCAGGCCCGCGGGGTCTAATGAAAAACTGTTTTTT
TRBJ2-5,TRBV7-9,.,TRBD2,CASSSGHSGSLETQYF,TGTGCCAGCAGCTCCGGACATAGCGGGAGTTTGGAGACCCAGTACTTC
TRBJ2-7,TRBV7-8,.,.,CASSFSGTWGEQYF,TGTGCCAGCAGCTTCTCCGGGACCTGGGGCGAGCAGTACTTC
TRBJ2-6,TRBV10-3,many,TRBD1,CAISTGQGAAGANVLTF,TGTGCCATCAGTACGGGACAGGGGGCAGCTGGGGCCAACGTCCTGACTTTC
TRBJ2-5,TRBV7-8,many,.,CASSLVPDSQETQYF,TGTGCCAGCAGCTTAGTCCCCGACAGCCAAGAGACCCAGTACTTC
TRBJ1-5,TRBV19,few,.,CASSIDRIVSNQPQHF,TGTGCCAGTAGTATCGACAGAATAGTTAGCAATCAGCCCCAGCATTTT
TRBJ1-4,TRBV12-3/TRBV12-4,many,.,CASIPGDSTNEKLFF,TGTGCCAGCATACCCGGGGACTCCACGAATGAAAAACTGTTTTTT
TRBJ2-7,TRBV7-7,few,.,CASSLRPGSPYEQYF,TGTGCTAGCAGCTTACGTCCGGGCAGTCCCTACGAGCAGTACTTC
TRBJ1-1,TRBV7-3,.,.,CASSRNSEVGGAFF,TGTGCCAGCAGCCGTAACAGTGAGGTCGGTGGAGCTTTCTTT
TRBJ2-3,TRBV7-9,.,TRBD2,CASSTRGGLAGATDTQYF,TGTGCCAGCAGCACTAGGGGGGGACTAGCGGGAGCCACAGATACGCAGTATTTT
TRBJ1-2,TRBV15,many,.,CATSKEQGSGGYTF,TGTGCCACCAGTAAGGAACAGGGTTCGGGTGGCTACACCTTC
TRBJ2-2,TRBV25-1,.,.,CASKENAGELFF,TGTGCCAGCAAAGAAAACGCCGGGGAGCTGTTTTTT
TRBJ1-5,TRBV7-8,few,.,CASSLGGGIQPQHF,TGTGCCAGCAGCTTAGGAGGAGGGATCCAGCCCCAGCATTTT
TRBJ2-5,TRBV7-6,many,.,CASSPPLETQYF,TGTGCCAGCAGCCCACCCTTAGAGACCCAGTACTTC
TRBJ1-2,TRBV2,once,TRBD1,CASRDTGGGYGYTF,TGTGCCAGCAGAGACACAGGGGGCGGCTATGGCTACACCTTC
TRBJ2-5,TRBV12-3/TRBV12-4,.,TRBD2,CASGPGTSGGFQETQYF,TGTGCCAGCGGTCCGGGGACTAGCGGGGGGTTCCAAGAGACCCAGTACTTC
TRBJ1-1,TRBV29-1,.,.,CSVETPGNTEAFF,TGCAGCGTTGAAACCCCCGGCAACACTGAAGCTTTCTTT
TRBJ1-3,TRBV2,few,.,CASSYSEGGSGNTIYF,TGTGCCAGCAGTTACTCAGAGGGAGGCTCTGGAAACACCATATATTTT
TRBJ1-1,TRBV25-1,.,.,CASSALRMNTEAFF,TGTGCCAGCAGTGCCCTCCGGATGAACACTGAAGCTTTCTTT
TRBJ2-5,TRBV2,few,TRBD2,CASGVSGNQETQYF,TGTGCCAGCGGGGTTAGCGGGAACCAAGAGACCCAGTACTTC
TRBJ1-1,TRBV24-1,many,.,CATKDRTNTEAFF,TGTGCCACCAAGGACAGAACTAACACTGAAGCTTTCTTT
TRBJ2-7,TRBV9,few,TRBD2,CASSPPGTSSYEQYF,TGTGCCAGCAGCCCCCCCGGGACTAGCTCCTACGAGCAGTACTTC
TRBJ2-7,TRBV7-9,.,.,CASSDRDGNYEQYF,TGTGCCAGCAGCGATAGGGACGGGAACTACGAGCAGTACTTC